Listed below are T cell receptor beta chains from one sample, sequenced in a study of PD-L1 blockade in urothelial cancer. Only in-frame clones appear in the TCRdb table, and some are missing; sequencing was by immunoSEQ multiplex PCR. The table shows about 800 clones, with roughly 35% occurring only once. This material consisted of tumor tissue, taken before atezolizumab (anti-PD-L1) treatment. These receptors all come from a man in his fifties with urothelial cancer. CDR3s leave out the opening cysteine and the closing phenylalanine or tryptophan.

J gene: TRBJ1-5; V gene: TRBV9; CDR3 protein: ASSRNPTGLGNQPQH
J gene: TRBJ2-5; V gene: TRBV7-6; CDR3 protein: ASSPRSPGTSQETQY
J gene: TRBJ2-2; V gene: TRBV11-3; CDR3 protein: ASSLVVWGISGNTGELF
J gene: TRBJ1-5; V gene: TRBV28; CDR3 protein: ASRQGSGAQH
J gene: TRBJ2-5; V gene: TRBV5-1; CDR3 protein: ASKDGRATLETQY
J gene: TRBJ1-1; V gene: TRBV19; CDR3 protein: ASSIGLPNTEAF
J gene: TRBJ2-5; V gene: TRBV6-7; CDR3 protein: ASSYFAAQETQY
J gene: TRBJ1-5; V gene: TRBV11-3; CDR3 protein: ASSFGPSNQPQH
J gene: TRBJ2-5; V gene: TRBV10-2; CDR3 protein: ASSVRRETQY
J gene: TRBJ2-1; V gene: TRBV19; CDR3 protein: ASSSASVVGTGYNEQF
J gene: TRBJ1-2; V gene: TRBV19; CDR3 protein: ASSMGGPNYGYT
J gene: TRBJ1-1; V gene: TRBV6-8; CDR3 protein: AISRGGGDTEAF
J gene: TRBJ2-5; V gene: TRBV6-7; CDR3 protein: ASSVWTSETQY
J gene: TRBJ2-2; V gene: TRBV6-8; CDR3 protein: ASSWGPTSNTGELF
J gene: TRBJ2-6; V gene: TRBV18; CDR3 protein: ASSDLLDLQSRANVLT
J gene: TRBJ1-1; V gene: TRBV29-1; CDR3 protein: VVGTGWDTEAF
J gene: TRBJ1-3; V gene: TRBV28; CDR3 protein: ASSRRGPGNTIY
J gene: TRBJ2-7; V gene: TRBV30; CDR3 protein: AWSNGISDEQY
J gene: TRBJ2-7; V gene: TRBV14; CDR3 protein: ASSQDPVFYEQY
J gene: TRBJ2-1; V gene: TRBV25-1; CDR3 protein: ASSLGGGHYNEQF
J gene: TRBJ1-2; V gene: TRBV19; CDR3 protein: ASSISRAANYGYT
J gene: TRBJ1-1; V gene: TRBV6-8; CDR3 protein: ASSYWGNTEAF
J gene: TRBJ1-1; V gene: TRBV18; CDR3 protein: ASSQGEGTEAF
J gene: TRBJ1-1; V gene: TRBV19; CDR3 protein: ASRGQGKNTEAF
J gene: TRBJ1-5; V gene: TRBV6-8; CDR3 protein: ASRNDRDSQPQH
J gene: TRBJ2-3; V gene: TRBV28; CDR3 protein: ASSSLGAGDTQY
J gene: TRBJ1-1; V gene: TRBV11-3; CDR3 protein: ASSFSTGGKSEAF
J gene: TRBJ1-1; V gene: TRBV6-7; CDR3 protein: ASSYRGWNTEAF
J gene: TRBJ1-1; V gene: TRBV19; CDR3 protein: ASSNIQGAGDREAF
J gene: TRBJ1-5; V gene: TRBV6-7; CDR3 protein: ASSFSGHSNQPQH
J gene: TRBJ1-6; V gene: TRBV9; CDR3 protein: ASSDPTGATSPLH
J gene: TRBJ1-1; V gene: TRBV29-1; CDR3 protein: SVEVPGGTEAF
J gene: TRBJ1-4; V gene: TRBV9; CDR3 protein: ASSGRQGASEKLF
J gene: TRBJ1-3; V gene: TRBV19; CDR3 protein: ASSLGQGNTIY
J gene: TRBJ1-6; V gene: TRBV19; CDR3 protein: ASSGLNSYNSPLH
J gene: TRBJ1-5; V gene: TRBV28; CDR3 protein: ASRRSDRVYQPQH
J gene: TRBJ2-6; V gene: TRBV6-7; CDR3 protein: ASSPVYLQSRANVLT
J gene: TRBJ1-5; V gene: TRBV28; CDR3 protein: ASRGPGQGISNQPQH
J gene: TRBJ1-1; V gene: TRBV11-3; CDR3 protein: ASSFDPGGNTEAF
J gene: TRBJ2-3; V gene: TRBV11-3; CDR3 protein: ASSFGQGANTQY